This TCR beta chain is from a study of blood T cell repertoires in COVID-19. V was pared by 3 bases and J by 6 bases, with 24 bases between. The CDR3 covers 17 residues. In germline, CDR1 is SGHNT, CDR2 YENEEA. In the source study's methods: Amplification from reference gene primers served as the basis for estimated nucleated cell counts. Sequenced by immunoSEQ multiplex PCR; TCRdb stores in-frame clones only, minus some. V, J and clone size reflect that table, while D and trimming were determined from the DNA. The sample consists of some 5,000 clones, more than 70% of them appearing once. The clonotype originates from a woman older than 75 with acute or convalescent COVID-19. This sequence joins TRBV11-3 and TRBJ2-7; weak D call: TRBD2 (7 bases). The specimen sequenced was peripheral blood. In DNA, the CDR3 is TGTGCCAGCAGCTTGGGGGGGGCAGACTCCCTCTTGAGCGAGCAGTACTTC. It specifies CASSLGGADSLLSEQYF.